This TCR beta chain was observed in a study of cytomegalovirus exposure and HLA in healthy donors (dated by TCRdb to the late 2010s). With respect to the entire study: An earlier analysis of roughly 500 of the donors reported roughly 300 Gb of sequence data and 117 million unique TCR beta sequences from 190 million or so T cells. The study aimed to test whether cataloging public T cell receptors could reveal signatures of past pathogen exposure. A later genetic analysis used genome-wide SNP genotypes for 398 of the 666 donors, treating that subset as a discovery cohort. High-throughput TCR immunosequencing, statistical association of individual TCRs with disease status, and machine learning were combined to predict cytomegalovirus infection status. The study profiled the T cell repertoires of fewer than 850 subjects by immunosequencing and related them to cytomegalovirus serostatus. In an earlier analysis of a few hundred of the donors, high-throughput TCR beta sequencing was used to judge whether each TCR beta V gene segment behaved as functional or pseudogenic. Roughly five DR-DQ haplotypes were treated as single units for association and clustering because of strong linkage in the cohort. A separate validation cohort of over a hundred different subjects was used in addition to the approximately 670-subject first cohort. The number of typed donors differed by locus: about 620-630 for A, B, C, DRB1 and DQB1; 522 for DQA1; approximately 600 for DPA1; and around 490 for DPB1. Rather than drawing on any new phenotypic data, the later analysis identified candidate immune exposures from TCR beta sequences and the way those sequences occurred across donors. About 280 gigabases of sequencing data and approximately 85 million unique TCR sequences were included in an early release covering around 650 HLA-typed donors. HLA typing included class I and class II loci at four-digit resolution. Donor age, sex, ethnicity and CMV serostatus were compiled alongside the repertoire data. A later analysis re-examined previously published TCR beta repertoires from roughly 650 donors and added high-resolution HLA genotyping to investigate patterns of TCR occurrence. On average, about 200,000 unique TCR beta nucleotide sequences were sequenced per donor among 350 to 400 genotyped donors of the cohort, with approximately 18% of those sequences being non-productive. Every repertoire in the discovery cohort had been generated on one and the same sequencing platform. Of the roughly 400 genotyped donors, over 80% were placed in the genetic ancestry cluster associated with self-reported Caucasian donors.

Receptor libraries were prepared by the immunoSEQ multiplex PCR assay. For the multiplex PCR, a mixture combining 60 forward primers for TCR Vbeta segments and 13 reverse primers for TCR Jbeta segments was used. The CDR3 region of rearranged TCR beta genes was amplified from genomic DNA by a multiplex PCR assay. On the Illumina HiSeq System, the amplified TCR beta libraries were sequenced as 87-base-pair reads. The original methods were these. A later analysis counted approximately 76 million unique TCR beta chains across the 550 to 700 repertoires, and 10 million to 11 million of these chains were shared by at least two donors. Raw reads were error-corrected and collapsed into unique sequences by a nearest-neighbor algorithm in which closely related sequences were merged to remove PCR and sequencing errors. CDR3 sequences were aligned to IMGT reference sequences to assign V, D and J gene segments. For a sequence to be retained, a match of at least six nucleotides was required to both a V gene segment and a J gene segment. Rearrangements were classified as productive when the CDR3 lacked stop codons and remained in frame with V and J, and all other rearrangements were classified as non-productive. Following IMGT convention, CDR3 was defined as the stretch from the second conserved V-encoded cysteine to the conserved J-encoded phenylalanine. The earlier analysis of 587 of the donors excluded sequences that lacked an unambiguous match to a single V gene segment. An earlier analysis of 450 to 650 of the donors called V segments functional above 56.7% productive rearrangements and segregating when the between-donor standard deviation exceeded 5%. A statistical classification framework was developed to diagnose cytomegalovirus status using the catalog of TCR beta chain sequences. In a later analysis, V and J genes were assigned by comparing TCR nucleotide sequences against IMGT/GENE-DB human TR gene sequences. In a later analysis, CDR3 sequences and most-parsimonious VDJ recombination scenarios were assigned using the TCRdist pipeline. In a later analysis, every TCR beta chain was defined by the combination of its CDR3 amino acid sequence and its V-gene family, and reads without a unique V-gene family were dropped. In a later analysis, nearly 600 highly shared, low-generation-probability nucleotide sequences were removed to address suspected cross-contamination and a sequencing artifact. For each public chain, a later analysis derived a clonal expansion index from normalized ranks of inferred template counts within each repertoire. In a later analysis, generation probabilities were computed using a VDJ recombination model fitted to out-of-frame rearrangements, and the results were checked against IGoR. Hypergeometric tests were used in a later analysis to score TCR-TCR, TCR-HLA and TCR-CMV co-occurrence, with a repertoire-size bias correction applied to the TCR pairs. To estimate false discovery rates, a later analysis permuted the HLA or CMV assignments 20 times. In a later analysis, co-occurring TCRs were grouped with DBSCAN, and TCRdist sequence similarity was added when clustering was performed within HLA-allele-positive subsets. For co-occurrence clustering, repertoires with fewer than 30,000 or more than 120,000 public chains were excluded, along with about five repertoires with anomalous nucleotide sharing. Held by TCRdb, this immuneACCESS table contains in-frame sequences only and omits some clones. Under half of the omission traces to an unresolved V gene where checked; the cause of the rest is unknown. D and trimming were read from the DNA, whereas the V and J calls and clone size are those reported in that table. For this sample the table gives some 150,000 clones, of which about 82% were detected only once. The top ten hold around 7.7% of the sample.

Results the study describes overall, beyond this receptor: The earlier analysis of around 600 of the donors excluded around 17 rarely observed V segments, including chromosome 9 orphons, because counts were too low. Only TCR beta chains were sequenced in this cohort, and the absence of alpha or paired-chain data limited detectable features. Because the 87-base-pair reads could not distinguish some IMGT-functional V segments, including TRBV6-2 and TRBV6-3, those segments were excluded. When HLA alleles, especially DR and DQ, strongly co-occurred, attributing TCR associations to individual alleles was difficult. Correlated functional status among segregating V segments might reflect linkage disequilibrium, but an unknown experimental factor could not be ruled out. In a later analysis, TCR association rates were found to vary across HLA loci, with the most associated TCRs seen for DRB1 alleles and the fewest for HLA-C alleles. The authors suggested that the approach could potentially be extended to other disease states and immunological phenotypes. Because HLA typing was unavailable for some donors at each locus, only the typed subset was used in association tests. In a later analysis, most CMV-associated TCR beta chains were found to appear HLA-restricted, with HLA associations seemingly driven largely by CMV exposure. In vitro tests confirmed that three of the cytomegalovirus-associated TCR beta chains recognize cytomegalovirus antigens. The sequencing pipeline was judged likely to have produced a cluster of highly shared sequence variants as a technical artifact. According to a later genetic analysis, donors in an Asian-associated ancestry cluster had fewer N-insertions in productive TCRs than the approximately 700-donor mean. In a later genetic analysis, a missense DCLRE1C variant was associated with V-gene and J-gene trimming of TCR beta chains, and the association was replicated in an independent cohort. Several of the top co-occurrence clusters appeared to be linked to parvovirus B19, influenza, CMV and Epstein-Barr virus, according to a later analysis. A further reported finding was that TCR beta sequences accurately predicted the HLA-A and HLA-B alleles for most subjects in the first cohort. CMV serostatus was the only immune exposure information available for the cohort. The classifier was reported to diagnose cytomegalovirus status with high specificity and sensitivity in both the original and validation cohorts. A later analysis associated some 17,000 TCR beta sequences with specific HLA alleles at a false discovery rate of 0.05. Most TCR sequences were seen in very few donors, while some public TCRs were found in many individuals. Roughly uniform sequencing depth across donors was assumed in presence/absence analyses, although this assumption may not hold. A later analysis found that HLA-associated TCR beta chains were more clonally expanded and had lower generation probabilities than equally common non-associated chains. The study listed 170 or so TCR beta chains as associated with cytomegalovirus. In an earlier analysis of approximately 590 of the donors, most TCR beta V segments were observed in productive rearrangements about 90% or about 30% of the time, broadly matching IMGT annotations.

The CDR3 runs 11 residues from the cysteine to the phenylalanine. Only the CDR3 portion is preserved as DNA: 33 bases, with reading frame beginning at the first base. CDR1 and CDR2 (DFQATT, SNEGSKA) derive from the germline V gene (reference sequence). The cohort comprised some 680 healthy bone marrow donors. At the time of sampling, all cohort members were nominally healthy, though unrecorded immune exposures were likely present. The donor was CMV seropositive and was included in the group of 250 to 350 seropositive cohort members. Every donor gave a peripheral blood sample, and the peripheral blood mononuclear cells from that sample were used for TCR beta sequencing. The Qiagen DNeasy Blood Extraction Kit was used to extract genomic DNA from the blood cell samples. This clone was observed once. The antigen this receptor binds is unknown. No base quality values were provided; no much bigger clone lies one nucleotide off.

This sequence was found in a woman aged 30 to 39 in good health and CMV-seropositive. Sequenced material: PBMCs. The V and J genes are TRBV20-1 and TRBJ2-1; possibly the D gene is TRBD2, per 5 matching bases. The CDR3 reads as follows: CSLDARDEQFF. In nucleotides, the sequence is TGCAGCCTCGACGCGAGGGATGAGCAGTTCTTC.